This entry lists 10 T cell receptor beta chains sequenced from one sample in a study of identical twins. MiXCR was run by TCRdb on the 5' RACE reads, yielding one entry per CDR3 protein. The profile shows some 630,000 distinct CDR3 sequences, roughly 6.6% of them singletons. These data were also reused for a study on yellow fever vaccine responses in identical twins.

Sample: PBMCs. These receptors were collected from a woman between 18 and 30 years old in good health.

This clonotype has a handful of counts. The genes are TRBV5-1 and TRBJ2-5; TRBD1 matches 11 bases. The V and J ends lost 4 bases and 4 bases, in that order; junction bases with no gene match: 3. Germline loops: CDR1 SGHRS, CDR2 YFSETQ. The CDR3 runs 14 residues. CDR3 residues: CASSHGQGAETQYF. In nucleotides, the CDR3 is TGCGCCAGCAGCCATGGACAGGGGGCAGAGACCCAGTACTTC.

The chain has TRBV7-6 and TRBJ2-1; 8 bases fit TRBD1. Germline V gene data show CDR1 as SGHVS and CDR2 as FNYEAQ. V shed 0 bases and J 2 bases; nucleotides not matched to a gene: 15. The CDR3 covers 20 residues. In nucleotides, the CDR3 is TGTGCCAGCAGCTTAGCGCCTCCTTACCGGGACAGGACTACCTACAATGAGCAGTTCTTC. It is translated as CASSLAPPYRDRTTYNEQFF.

In its sample, this clonotype was seen a few times. In DNA form, the CDR3 reads TGCAGTGCTAGGCCCGGCGGGGTAAACTACGAGCAGTACTTC. Translated, it gives CSARPGGVNYEQYF. The J gene is TRBJ2-7, the V gene TRBV20-1; a possible D gene is TRBD2 (6 bases). This CDR3 spans 14 amino acids. V was pared by 3 bases and J by 3 bases, with 15 bases between. The germline gives CDR1 DFQATT, CDR2 SNEGSKA (reference sequence).

This sequence joins TRBV28 and TRBJ1-2, with TRBD1 matching 7 bases. The CDR3 has 14 amino acids. The V and J ends lost 2 bases and 8 bases, in that order; junction bases with no gene match: 8. The V gene's germline CDR1 is MDHEN and CDR2 SYDVKM. CDR3 in amino acids: CASSLDREVGGYTF. The CDR3 DNA is TGTGCCAGCAGTTTAGACAGGGAGGTGGGAGGCTACACCTTC.

This clonotype showed up just a few times. This chain links TRBV18 with TRBJ2-1, with a tentative D call TRBD1 (6 bases). CDR3 length: 15 amino acids. Per germline, CDR1 KGHSH and CDR2 LQKENI. V lost 1 base and J 5 bases, leaving 12 bases between the germline ends. CDR3 sequence reads: CASSPLEDRNNEQFF. CDR3 DNA sequence: TGTGCCAGCTCACCACTTGAGGACAGAAACAATGAGCAGTTCTTC.

This clonotype has more than one count but fewer than ten. The chain employs TRBV5-5 and TRBJ2-7; no clear D. Germline V CDR1 and CDR2: SGHKS, YYEKEE (reference sequence). V was pared by 0 bases and J by 2 bases, with 15 bases between. There are 16 residues in the CDR3. The CDR3: CASSLAGGSQTYEQYF. In nucleotides, the CDR3 is TGTGCCAGCAGCTTGGCCGGTGGTAGCCAAACCTACGAGCAGTACTTC.

This clonotype has a handful of counts. The rearrangement joins TRBV6-5 to TRBJ2-7, with D perhaps assigned TRBD1 or TRBD2 (7 bases each). CDR1 MNHEY and CDR2 SVGAGI come from the germline V gene. This CDR3 spans 16 amino acids. V shed 0 bases and J shed 6 bases, with 18 bases lying between them. The CDR3 region has the DNA TGTGCCAGCAGTTACTCGAGTCAGGGGGGGGTCAGCGAGCAGTACTTC. Its protein is CASSYSSQGGVSEQYF.

The chain has TRBV20-1 and TRBJ2-7, with D tentatively TRBD1 (5 bases). The germline gives CDR1 DFQATT, CDR2 SNEGSKA (reference sequence). V dropped 3 bases and J dropped 4 bases, with 13 bases sitting between them. The CDR3 has 13 amino acids. The CDR3 region has the DNA TGCAGTGCTAGCCTGGGGCCGCAATACGAGCAGTACTTC. This translates into CSASLGPQYEQYF.

This clonotype was seen only a few times. The chain uses TRBV9 and TRBJ2-3; D unresolved. The CDR3 has 15 amino acids. The V gene lost 4 bases and the J gene lost 0 bases, with 12 bases spanning the gap. The germline V gene encodes CDR1 SGDLS and CDR2 YYNGEE. In DNA form, the CDR3 reads TGTGCCAGCAGCCCCCGCCCCGCCAGCACAGATACGCAGTATTTT. This translates into CASSPRPASTDTQYF.

This clonotype occurred many times. The chain combines TRBV29-1 with TRBJ2-1; 11 bases are a match to TRBD2. This CDR3 has 13 residues. After removal of 6 bases from V and 3 bases from J, the junction contained 1 base not matched to a gene. Germline V gene data show CDR1 as SQVTM and CDR2 as ANQGSEA. CDR3 coding DNA: TGCAGCGTGCTAGCGGGAGGCTACAATGAGCAGTTCTTC. The encoded protein is CSVLAGGYNEQFF.